This T cell receptor (beta chain) was found in a study of cytomegalovirus exposure and HLA in healthy donors (dated by TCRdb to 2016 to 2017). Turning to the overall study: According to an earlier analysis of a few hundred of the donors, roughly 180 million T cells yielded over 100 million unique TCR beta sequences and more than 250 Gb of sequence data. To study patterns of TCR occurrence, a later analysis re-analyzed previously published TCR beta repertoires from 500 to 850 donors and added high-resolution HLA genotyping. All discovery cohort repertoires had been generated on a single sequencing platform. A later genetic analysis took genome-wide SNP genotypes for about three fifths of the roughly 700 donors and used that subset as a discovery cohort. The T cell repertoires of 666 subjects were profiled by immunosequencing and related to cytomegalovirus serostatus. Both class I and class II loci were covered by HLA typing, at four-digit resolution. An earlier analysis of roughly 600 of the donors used high-throughput TCR beta sequencing to judge whether each TCR beta V gene segment behaved as functional or pseudogenic. Across some 400 genotyped donors of the cohort, an average of approximately 240,000 unique TCR beta nucleotide sequences per donor were sequenced, and roughly a sixth of those sequences were non-productive. Typing coverage differed by locus: A, B, C, DRB1 and DQB1 were typed in roughly 620-630 donors, DQA1 in about 560, DPA1 in 600 to 610, and DPB1 in just under 490. An early release that covered roughly 600 HLA-typed donors contained approximately 320 gigabases of sequencing data and about 84 million unique TCR sequences. Donor age, sex, ethnicity and CMV serostatus were compiled together with the repertoire data. About five DR-DQ haplotypes were treated as single units for association and clustering because of strong linkage in the cohort. Of the roughly 390 genotyped donors, roughly 76% were placed in the genetic ancestry cluster associated with self-reported Caucasian donors. A separate validation cohort of 100 to 150 different subjects was used in addition to the 666-subject first cohort. To predict cytomegalovirus infection status, the study brought together high-throughput TCR immunosequencing, statistical association of individual TCRs with disease status, and machine learning. In the later analysis, no new phenotypic data were used to find candidate immune exposures; instead, reliance was placed on TCR beta sequences and their occurrence across donors. The study was designed to test whether signatures of past pathogen exposure could be identified by cataloging public T cell receptors. Overall study outcomes, separate from this receptor: HLA typing was unavailable for some donors at each locus, so association tests used only the typed subset. Most TCR sequences were observed very rarely across donors, whereas some public TCRs were present in many individuals. Assigning TCR associations to individual alleles was difficult when HLA alleles, especially DR and DQ, strongly co-occurred. The 87-base-pair reads could not distinguish some IMGT-functional V segments, including TRBV6-2 and TRBV6-3, so those segments were excluded. Presence/absence analyses assumed roughly uniform sequencing depth across donors, an assumption that may not hold. A further reported finding was that TCR beta sequences accurately predicted the HLA-A and HLA-B alleles for most subjects in the first cohort. The study gave a list of about 170 TCR beta chains associated with cytomegalovirus. A later analysis reported that several top co-occurrence clusters appeared linked to parvovirus B19, influenza, CMV and Epstein-Barr virus. Because counts were too low, roughly 17 rarely observed V segments, including chromosome 9 orphons, were left out of the earlier analysis of about 620 of the donors. A later genetic analysis associated a missense DCLRE1C variant with V-gene and J-gene trimming of TCR beta chains, and an independent cohort replicated the association. Three of the identified cytomegalovirus-associated TCR beta chains were confirmed in vitro to be specific for cytomegalovirus antigens. It was suggested by the authors that the approach could potentially be generalized to other disease states and immunological phenotypes. In a later genetic analysis, fewer N-insertions in productive TCRs were reported among donors in an Asian-associated ancestry cluster than the approximately 630-donor mean. The sequencing pipeline was judged likely to have produced a cluster of highly shared sequence variants as a technical artifact. Most CMV-associated TCR beta chains appeared to be HLA-restricted in a later analysis, and the HLA associations seemed to be driven largely by CMV exposure. The classifier was reported to diagnose cytomegalovirus status with high specificity and sensitivity in both the original cohort and the validation cohort. For the cohort, immune exposure information was limited to CMV serostatus. The cohort was sequenced for TCR beta chains only, and without alpha or paired-chain data the features that could be detected were limited. Correlated functional status among segregating V segments might be attributable to linkage disequilibrium, but an unknown experimental factor could not be ruled out. Broadly in line with IMGT annotations, most TCR beta V segments showed up in productive rearrangements about 90% or about 30% of the time in an earlier analysis of approximately 640 of the donors. In a later analysis, HLA-associated TCR beta chains showed more clonal expansion and lower generation probabilities than non-associated chains that were equally common. In a later analysis, TCR association rates were found to vary across HLA loci, with the most associated TCRs seen for DRB1 alleles and the fewest for HLA-C alleles. Specific HLA alleles were associated with around 18,000 TCR beta sequences at a false discovery rate of 0.05 in a later analysis.

With regard to this clone: Its antigen specificity is not known. No base qualities exist here, and no much larger clone lies one base off it.

The CDR3 numbers 12 residues from cysteine through phenylalanine. Only the CDR3 region is kept as DNA, spanning 36 bases read in frame from base 1. At the junction V is shortened by 7 bases and J by 4 bases; bases outside the gene matches: 2. Via the germline V gene, CDR1 is SNHLY and CDR2 FYNNEI. The cohort was made up of approximately 670 healthy bone marrow donors. All cohort members were sampled while nominally healthy, although unrecorded immune exposures were likely present. The donor was CMV seropositive and belonged to the group of some 290 seropositive cohort members. A peripheral blood sample was provided by each donor, and peripheral blood mononuclear cells were used for TCR beta sequencing. The Qiagen DNeasy Blood Extraction Kit was used to extract genomic DNA from the blood cell samples. Receptor libraries were prepared by the immunoSEQ multiplex PCR assay. A mixture of 60 forward primers for TCR Vbeta segments and 13 reverse primers for TCR Jbeta segments was used in the multiplex PCR. A multiplex PCR assay on genomic DNA amplified the CDR3 region of rearranged TCR beta genes. Amplified TCR beta libraries were sequenced as 87-base-pair reads on the Illumina HiSeq System. In the original analysis: A later analysis counted tens of millions of unique TCR beta chains across the 690 or so repertoires, and around 9.9 million of these chains were shared by at least two donors. To remove PCR and sequencing errors, raw reads were error-corrected and collapsed into unique sequences using a nearest-neighbor algorithm that merged closely related sequences. To assign V, D and J gene segments, CDR3 sequences were aligned to IMGT reference sequences. For a sequence to be retained, a match of at least six nucleotides to both a V gene segment and a J gene segment was required. A rearrangement was called productive if the CDR3 had no stop codons and remained in frame with V and J, and every other rearrangement was called non-productive. CDR3 was defined by IMGT convention, running from the second conserved V-encoded cysteine to the conserved J-encoded phenylalanine. Sequences without an unambiguous match to a single V gene segment were excluded from the earlier analysis of almost 600 of the donors. In an earlier analysis of about 590 of the donors, a V segment was called functional when productive rearrangements were above 56.7%, and segregating when the standard deviation between donors exceeded 5%. A statistical classification framework was built to diagnose cytomegalovirus status from the catalog of TCR beta chain sequences. V and J gene assignment, in a later analysis, came from comparing TCR nucleotide sequences with IMGT/GENE-DB human TR gene sequences. In a later analysis, CDR3 sequences and most-parsimonious VDJ recombination scenarios were assigned using the TCRdist pipeline. In a later analysis, each TCR beta chain was defined by its CDR3 amino acid sequence together with its V-gene family, and reads without a unique V-gene family were excluded. As a way to deal with suspected cross-contamination and a sequencing artifact, a later analysis dropped 450 to 600 nucleotide sequences that were highly shared and had low generation probability. For each public chain, a later analysis derived a clonal expansion index from normalized ranks of inferred template counts within each repertoire. Generation probabilities in a later analysis came from a VDJ recombination model fitted to out-of-frame rearrangements, and those results were checked against IGoR. In a later analysis, hypergeometric tests were used to score TCR-TCR, TCR-HLA and TCR-CMV co-occurrence, with a repertoire-size bias correction applied to TCR pairs. To estimate false discovery rates, a later analysis permuted the HLA or CMV assignments 20 times. In a later analysis, co-occurring TCRs were grouped with DBSCAN, and TCRdist sequence similarity was added when clustering was performed within HLA-allele-positive subsets. Repertoires with fewer than 30,000 or more than 120,000 public chains were left out of co-occurrence clustering, as were a handful of repertoires with anomalous nucleotide sharing. The table was pulled from immuneACCESS by TCRdb, which kept in-frame rearrangements only. Such tables lose some clones; where checked, under half of the loss comes from unresolved V genes, and the rest has no known cause. V and J calls and clone size are those listed in that table; D and trimming were worked out from the DNA. Across this sample there are approximately 150,000 clones, with around 78% seen only once. The ten largest clones represent approximately 13% of the sample.

The sample consisted of PBMCs. The rearranged chain carries TRBV2 and TRBJ1-2; TRBD1 fits 8 bases in the junction. The source of this sequence is a woman aged 50 to 65 in good health and CMV-seropositive. The DNA sequence is given as TGTGCCAGCAATACAGGGGGCTATGGCTACACCTTC. This codes for CASNTGGYGYTF.